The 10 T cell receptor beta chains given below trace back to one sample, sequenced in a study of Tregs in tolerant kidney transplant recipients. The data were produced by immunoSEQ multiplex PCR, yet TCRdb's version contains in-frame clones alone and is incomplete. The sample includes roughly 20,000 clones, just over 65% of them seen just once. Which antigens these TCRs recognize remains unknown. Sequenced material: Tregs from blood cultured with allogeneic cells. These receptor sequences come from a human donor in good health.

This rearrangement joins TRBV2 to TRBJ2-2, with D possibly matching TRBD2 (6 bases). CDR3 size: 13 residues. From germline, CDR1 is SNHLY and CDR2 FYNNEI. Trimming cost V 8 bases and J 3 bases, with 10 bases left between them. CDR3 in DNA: TGTGCCAGCCGGAGGGGTGACACCGGGGAGCTGTTTTTT. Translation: CASRRGDTGELFF.

In DNA, the CDR3 is TGCGCCAGCAGCCAAGAAACAGGGACGCACCAAGAGACCCAGTACTTC. Protein: CASSQETGTHQETQYF. The gene calls are TRBV4-1 and TRBJ2-5; weak D call: TRBD1 (6 bases). V lost 0 bases to trimming and J lost 0 bases, with 11 bases between them. The CDR3 totals 16 residues. Germline loops: CDR1 MGHRA, CDR2 YSYEKL.

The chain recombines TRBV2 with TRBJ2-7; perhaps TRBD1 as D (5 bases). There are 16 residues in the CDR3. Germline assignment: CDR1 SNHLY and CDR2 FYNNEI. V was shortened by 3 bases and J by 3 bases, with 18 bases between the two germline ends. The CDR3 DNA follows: TGTGCCAGCAGTGATAGACAGAGCACATACTACTACGAGCAGTACTTC. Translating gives CASSDRQSTYYYEQYF.

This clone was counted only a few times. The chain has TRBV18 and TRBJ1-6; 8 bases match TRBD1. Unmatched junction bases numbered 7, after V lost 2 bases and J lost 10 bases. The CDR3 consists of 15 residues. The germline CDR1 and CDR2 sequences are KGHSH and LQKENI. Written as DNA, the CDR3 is TGTGCCAGCTCACCAGTTACAGGGGGAGACTCACCCCTCCACTTT. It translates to CASSPVTGGDSPLHF.

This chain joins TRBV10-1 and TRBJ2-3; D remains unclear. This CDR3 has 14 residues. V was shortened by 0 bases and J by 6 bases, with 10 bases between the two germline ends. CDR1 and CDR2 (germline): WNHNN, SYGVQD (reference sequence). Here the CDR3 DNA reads TGCGCCAGCAGTGAGTCGTTCGGGCGGGATACGCAGTATTTT. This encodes CASSESFGRDTQYF.

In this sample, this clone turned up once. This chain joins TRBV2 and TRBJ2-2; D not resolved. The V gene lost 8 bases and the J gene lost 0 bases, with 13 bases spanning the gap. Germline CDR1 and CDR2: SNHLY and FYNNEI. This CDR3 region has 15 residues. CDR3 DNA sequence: TGTGCCAGCTCAGGAGCAGCCTCGAACACCGGGGAGCTGTTTTTT. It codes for CASSGAASNTGELFF.

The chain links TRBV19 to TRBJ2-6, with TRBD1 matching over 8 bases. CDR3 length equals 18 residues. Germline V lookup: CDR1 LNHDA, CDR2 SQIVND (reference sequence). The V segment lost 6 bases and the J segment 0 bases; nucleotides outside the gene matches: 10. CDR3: CASSFRTGMSSGANVLTF. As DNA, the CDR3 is TGTGCCAGTAGCTTCCGGACAGGGATGTCCTCTGGGGCCAACGTCCTGACTTTC.

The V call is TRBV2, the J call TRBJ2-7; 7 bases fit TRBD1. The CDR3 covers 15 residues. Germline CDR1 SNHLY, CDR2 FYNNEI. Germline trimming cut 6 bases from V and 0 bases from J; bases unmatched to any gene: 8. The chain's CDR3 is CASSSDRQSSYEQYF. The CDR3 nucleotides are TGTGCCAGCAGCTCGGACAGGCAAAGCTCCTACGAGCAGTACTTC.

Here the CDR3 reads CASSYSGRVGQPQHF. In DNA form, the CDR3 reads TGTGCCAGCAGTTACTCCGGGCGAGTCGGCCAGCCCCAGCATTTT. The rearrangement uses TRBV6-5 and TRBJ1-5; D gene uncertain. The V end was cut by 0 bases, the J end by 7 bases, with 13 bases between. Germline values: CDR1 MNHEY, CDR2 SVGAGI. CDR3 length equals 15 residues.

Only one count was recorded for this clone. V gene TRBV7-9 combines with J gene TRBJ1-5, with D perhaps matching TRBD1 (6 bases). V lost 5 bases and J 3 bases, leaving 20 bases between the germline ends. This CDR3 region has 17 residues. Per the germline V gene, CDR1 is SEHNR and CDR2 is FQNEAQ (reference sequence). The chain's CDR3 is CASSLGPTGPSNQPQHF. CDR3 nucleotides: TGTGCCAGCAGCCTGGGGCCCACAGGGCCCTCCAATCAGCCCCAGCATTTT.